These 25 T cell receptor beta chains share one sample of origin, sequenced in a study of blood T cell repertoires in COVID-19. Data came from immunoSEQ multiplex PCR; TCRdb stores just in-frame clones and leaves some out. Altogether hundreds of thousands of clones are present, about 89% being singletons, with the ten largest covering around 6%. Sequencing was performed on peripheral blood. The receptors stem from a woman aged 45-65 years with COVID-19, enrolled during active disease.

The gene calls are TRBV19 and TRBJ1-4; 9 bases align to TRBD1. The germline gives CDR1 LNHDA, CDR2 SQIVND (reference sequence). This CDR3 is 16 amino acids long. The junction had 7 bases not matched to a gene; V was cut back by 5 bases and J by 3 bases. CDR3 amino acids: CASSGRDRAPNEKLFF. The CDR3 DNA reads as TGTGCCAGTAGTGGCCGGGACAGGGCGCCTAATGAAAAACTGTTTTTT. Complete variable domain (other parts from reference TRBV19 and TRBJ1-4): DGGITQSPKYLFRKEGQNVTLSCEQNLNHDAMYWYRQDPGQGLRLIYYSQIVNDFQKGDIAEGYSVSREKKESFPLTVTSAQKNPTAFYLCASSGRDRAPNEKLFFGSGTQLSVL.

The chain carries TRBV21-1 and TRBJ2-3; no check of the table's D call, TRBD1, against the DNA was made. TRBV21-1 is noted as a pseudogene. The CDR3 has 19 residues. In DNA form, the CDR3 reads TGTGCCAGCAGCAAAGTATTCCCAACGACAGGGCCAATCACAGATACGCAGTATTTT. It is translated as CASSKVFPTTGPITDTQYF.

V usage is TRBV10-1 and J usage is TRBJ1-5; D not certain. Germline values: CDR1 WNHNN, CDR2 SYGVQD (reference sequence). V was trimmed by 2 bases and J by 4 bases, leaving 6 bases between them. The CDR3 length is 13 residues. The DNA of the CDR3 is TGCGCCAGCAGTGAGCGGTCGAATCAGCCCCAGCATTTT. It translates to CASSERSNQPQHF.

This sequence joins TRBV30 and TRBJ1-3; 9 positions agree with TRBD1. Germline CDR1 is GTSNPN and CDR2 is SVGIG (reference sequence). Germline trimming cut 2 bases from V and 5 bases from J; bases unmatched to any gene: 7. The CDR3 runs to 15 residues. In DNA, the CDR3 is TGTGCCTGGAGTCCCGGGACAGGGCTAAGAAACACCATATATTTT. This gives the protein CAWSPGTGLRNTIYF. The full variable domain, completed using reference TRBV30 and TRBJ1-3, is SQTIHQWPATLVQPVGSPLSLECTVEGTSNPNLYWYRQAAGRGLQLLFYSVGIGQISSEVPQNLSASRPQDRQFILSSKKLLLSDSGFYLCAWSPGTGLRNTIYFGEGSWLTVV.

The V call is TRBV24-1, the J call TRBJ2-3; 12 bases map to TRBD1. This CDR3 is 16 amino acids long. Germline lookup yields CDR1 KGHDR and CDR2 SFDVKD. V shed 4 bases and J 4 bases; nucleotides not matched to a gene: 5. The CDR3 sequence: CATSDWGQGASDTQYF. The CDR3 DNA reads TGTGCCACCAGTGACTGGGGACAGGGGGCTTCAGATACGCAGTATTTT.

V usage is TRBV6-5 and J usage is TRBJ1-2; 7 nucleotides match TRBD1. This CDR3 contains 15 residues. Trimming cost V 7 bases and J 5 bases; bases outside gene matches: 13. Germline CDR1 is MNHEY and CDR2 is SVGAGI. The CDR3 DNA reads TGTGCCAGCACCGGCGGAGGGGGCTGGGAATATGGCTACACCTTC. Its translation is CASTGGGGWEYGYTF.

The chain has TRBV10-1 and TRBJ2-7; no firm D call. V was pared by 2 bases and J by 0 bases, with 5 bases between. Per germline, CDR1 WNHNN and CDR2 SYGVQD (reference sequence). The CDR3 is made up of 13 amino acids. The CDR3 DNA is TGCGCCAGCAGTGAGGGCAGCTCCTACGAGCAGTACTTC. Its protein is CASSEGSSYEQYF.

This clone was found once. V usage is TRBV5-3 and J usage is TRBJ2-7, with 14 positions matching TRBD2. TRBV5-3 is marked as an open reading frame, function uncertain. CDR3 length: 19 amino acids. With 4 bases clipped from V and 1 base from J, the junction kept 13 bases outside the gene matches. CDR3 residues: CARSGWSGLAGEISYEQYF. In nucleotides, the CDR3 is TGTGCCAGAAGCGGTTGGTCGGGACTAGCGGGAGAAATTTCCTACGAGCAGTACTTC.

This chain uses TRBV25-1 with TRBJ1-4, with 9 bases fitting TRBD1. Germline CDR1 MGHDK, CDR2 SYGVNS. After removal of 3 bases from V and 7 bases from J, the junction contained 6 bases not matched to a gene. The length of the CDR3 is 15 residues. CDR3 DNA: TGTGCCAGCAGTGACCCGGGACAGGGTAGTGAAAAACTGTTTTTT. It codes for CASSDPGQGSEKLFF. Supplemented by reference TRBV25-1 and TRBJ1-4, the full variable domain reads EADIYQTPRYLVIGTGKKITLECSQTMGHDKMYWYQQDPGMELHLIHYSYGVNSTEKGDLSSESTVSRIRTEHFPLTLESARPSHTSQYLCASSDPGQGSEKLFFGSGTQLSVL.

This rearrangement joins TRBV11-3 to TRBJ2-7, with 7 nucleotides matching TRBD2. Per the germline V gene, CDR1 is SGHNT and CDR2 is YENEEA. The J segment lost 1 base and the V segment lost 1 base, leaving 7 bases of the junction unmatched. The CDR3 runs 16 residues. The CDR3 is CASSLGGGRGSYEQYF. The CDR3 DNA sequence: TGTGCCAGCAGCTTAGGGGGCGGGAGAGGGTCCTACGAGCAGTACTTC.

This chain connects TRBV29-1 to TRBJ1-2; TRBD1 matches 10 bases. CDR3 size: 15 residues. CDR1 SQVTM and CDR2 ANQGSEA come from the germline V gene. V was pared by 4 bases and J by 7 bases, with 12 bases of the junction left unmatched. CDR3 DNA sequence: TGCAGCGTTGTTGTAAGGGACAGGGGACTCGGTGGCTACACCTTC. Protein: CSVVVRDRGLGGYTF.

CDR3 loop: CASSEGRSSGNTIYF. CDR3 coding DNA: TGTGCCAGCAGTGAAGGGAGGTCCTCTGGAAACACCATATATTTT. The V and J genes are TRBV2 and TRBJ1-3, with D unresolved. Germline V gene data show CDR1 as SNHLY and CDR2 as FYNNEI. The CDR3 totals 15 residues. Deletions cut 1 base from V and 0 bases from J, with 7 bases between.

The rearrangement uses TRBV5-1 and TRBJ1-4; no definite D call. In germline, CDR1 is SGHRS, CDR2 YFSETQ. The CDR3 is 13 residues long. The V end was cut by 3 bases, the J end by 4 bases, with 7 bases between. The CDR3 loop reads CASSSGGNEKLFF. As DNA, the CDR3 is TGCGCCAGCAGCTCGGGAGGTAATGAAAAACTGTTTTTT.

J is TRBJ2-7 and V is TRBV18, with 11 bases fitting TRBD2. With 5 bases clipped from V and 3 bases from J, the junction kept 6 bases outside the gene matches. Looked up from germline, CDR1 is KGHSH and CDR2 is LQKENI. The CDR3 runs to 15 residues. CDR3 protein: CASSSTGTSGYEQYF. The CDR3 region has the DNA TGTGCCAGCTCATCGACCGGGACTAGCGGCTACGAGCAGTACTTC.

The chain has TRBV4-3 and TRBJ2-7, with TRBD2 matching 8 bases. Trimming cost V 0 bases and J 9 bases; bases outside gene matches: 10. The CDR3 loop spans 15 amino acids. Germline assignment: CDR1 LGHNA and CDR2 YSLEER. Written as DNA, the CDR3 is TGCGCCAGCAGCCAAGAAAGCGGGAGAGTCGTCCGGCAGTACTTC. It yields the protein CASSQESGRVVRQYF.

The DNA of the CDR3 is TGTGCCAGCAGCTTAACGGGCAGCTCCCCGCTAAACAATGAGCAGTTCTTC. Translation: CASSLTGSSPLNNEQFF. The J gene is TRBJ2-1, the V gene TRBV7-3; D remains unclear. The V and J ends lost 0 bases and 5 bases respectively, with 17 bases between them. Germline values: CDR1 SGHTA, CDR2 FQGTGA. The CDR3 runs 17 residues. The full variable domain, its missing parts supplied by reference TRBV7-3 and TRBJ2-1, is GAGVSQTPSNKVTEKGKYVELRCDPISGHTALYWYRQSLGQGPEFLIYFQGTGAADDSGLPNDRFFAVRPEGSVSTLKIQRTERGDSAVYLCASSLTGSSPLNNEQFFGPGTRLTVL.

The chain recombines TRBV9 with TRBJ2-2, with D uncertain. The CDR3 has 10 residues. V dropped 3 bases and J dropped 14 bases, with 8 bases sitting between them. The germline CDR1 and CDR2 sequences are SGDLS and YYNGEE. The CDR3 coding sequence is TGTGCCAGCAGCGGAACTGCCCTGTTTTTT. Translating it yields CASSGTALFF.

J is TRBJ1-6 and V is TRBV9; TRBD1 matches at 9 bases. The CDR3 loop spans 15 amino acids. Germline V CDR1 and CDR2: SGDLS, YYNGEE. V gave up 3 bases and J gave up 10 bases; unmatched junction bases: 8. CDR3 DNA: TGTGCCAGCAGCGGGAGCGGACAGGGGCGCTCACCCCTCCACTTT. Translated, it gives CASSGSGQGRSPLHF.

The CDR3 DNA sequence: TGTGCCAGCAGCCCGATAGCGGGAGAGGGCAATGAGCAGTTCTTC. This gives the protein CASSPIAGEGNEQFF. The chain employs TRBV6-2 or TRBV6-3 and TRBJ2-1, with TRBD2 matching 9 bases. The germline gives CDR1 MNHEY, CDR2 SVGEGT. CDR3 length: 15 residues. V lost 6 bases and J lost 6; bases outside the gene matches: 9.

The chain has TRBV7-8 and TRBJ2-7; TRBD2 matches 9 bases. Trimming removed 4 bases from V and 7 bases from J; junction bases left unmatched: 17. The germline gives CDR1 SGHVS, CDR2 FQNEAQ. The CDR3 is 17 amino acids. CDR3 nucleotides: TGTGCCAGCAGCTCAACCGCGGGACTAGCACTTGGTCGGGAGCAGTACTTC. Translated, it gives CASSSTAGLALGREQYF.

CDR3 sequence reads: CASSLDGEGGTDTQYF. CDR3 coding DNA: TGTGCCAGCAGCCTGGATGGGGAAGGGGGCACAGATACGCAGTATTTT. The V call is TRBV11-2, the J call TRBJ2-3, with D possibly TRBD1 on 5 matching bases. The CDR3 spans 16 residues. The germline V gene has CDR1 SGHAT and CDR2 FQNNGV. V lost 5 bases and J lost 1, with 16 bases in between.

The CDR3 DNA sequence: TGTGCCAGCAGCCATCGGCTGGGCGTGGCTTTCTTT. It yields the protein CASSHRLGVAFF. The chain employs TRBV3-1 (or the pseudogene TRBV3-2) and TRBJ1-1; D is unresolved. CDR3 length equals 12 residues. Germline CDR1 reads LGHDT; CDR2 reads YNNKEL (reference sequence). With 3 bases removed from V and 11 bases from J, the gap between germline ends came to 13 bases.

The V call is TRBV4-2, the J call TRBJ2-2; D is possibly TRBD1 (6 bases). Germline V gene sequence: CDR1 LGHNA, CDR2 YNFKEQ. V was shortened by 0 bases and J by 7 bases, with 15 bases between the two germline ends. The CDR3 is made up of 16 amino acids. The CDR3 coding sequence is TGTGCCAGCAGCCAAGATTTTCAGGGGTATAGCGGGGAGCTGTTTTTT. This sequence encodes CASSQDFQGYSGELFF.

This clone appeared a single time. CDR3 residues: CASRGGLAGPDEQFF. In DNA form, the CDR3 reads TGTGCCAGCAGGGGGGGACTAGCGGGACCGGATGAGCAGTTCTTC. This chain links TRBV2 with TRBJ2-1; TRBD2 agrees at 13 bases. Germline V gene lookup returns CDR1 SNHLY and CDR2 FYNNEI. V was pared by 6 bases and J by 8 bases, with 7 bases of the junction left unmatched. The CDR3 is made up of 15 amino acids.

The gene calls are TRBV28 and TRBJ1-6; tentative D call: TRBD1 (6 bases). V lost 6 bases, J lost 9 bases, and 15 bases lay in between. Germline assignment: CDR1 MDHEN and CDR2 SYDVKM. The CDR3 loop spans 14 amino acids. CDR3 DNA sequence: TGTGCCAGCAGACTGCCAGGGGTCCTTTCACCCCTCCACTTT. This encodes CASRLPGVLSPLHF.